Below, one T cell receptor (beta chain) is given with its context. This record comes from a study of cytomegalovirus exposure and HLA in healthy donors. Looked up from germline, CDR1 is MGHDK and CDR2 is SYGVNS. This CDR3 spans 14 amino acids. V was pared by 3 bases and J by 5 bases, with 7 bases of the junction left unmatched. The primer mix had 60 Vbeta and 13 Jbeta primers. Libraries were prepared by immunoSEQ multiplex PCR; TCRdb keeps only in-frame clonotypes and omits some of them. The sample lists some 200,000 clones; roughly 87% were seen once. This clonotype was obtained from a girl under three years old in good health and CMV-seronegative. This chain connects TRBV25-1 to TRBJ2-7; 7 nucleotides agree with TRBD1. Sequences were obtained from PBMCs. The CDR3 nucleotides are TGTGCCAGCAGTGAGGACGGGGACAGAAACGAGCAGTACTTC. Amino acids: CASSEDGDRNEQYF.